The clone carrying this T cell receptor beta chain showed up just a few times. Its antigen is unidentified. The CDR3 spans 12 residues. V lost 5 bases and J 4 bases, leaving 8 bases between the germline ends. Germline V gene sequence: CDR1 MGHDK, CDR2 SYGVNS. This specimen belongs to a study of Ad26.COV2.S vaccination and SARS-CoV-2 variants. Method: immunoSEQ multiplex PCR; TCRdb's copy keeps in-frame clones and lacks some. Of about 350,000 clones in the sample, just over 90% were seen once. Whole-study results and caveats: Spike-specific TCR breadth in vaccine recipients exceeded that seen in placebo recipients.

The source was peripheral blood, collected after recovery from COVID-19. This receptor was identified in a human donor who had recovered from COVID-19. The chain uses TRBV25-1 and TRBJ1-1; unclear D gene. The CDR3 here is CASSRGGTEAFF. CDR3 nucleotide sequence: TGTGCCAGCAGTCGGGGAGGCACTGAAGCTTTCTTT. Combining the CDR3 with reference TRBV25-1 and TRBJ1-1 gives the whole variable domain EADIYQTPRYLVIGTGKKITLECSQTMGHDKMYWYQQDPGMELHLIHYSYGVNSTEKGDLSSESTVSRIRTEHFPLTLESARPSHTSQYLCASSRGGTEAFFGQGTRLTVV.